A single sample gave rise to the 10 T cell receptor beta chains below, sequenced in a study of T cell responses to AZD1222 COVID-19 vaccine. The data were produced by immunoSEQ multiplex PCR, yet TCRdb's version contains in-frame clones alone and is incomplete. This sample has about 150,000 clones, with about 91% found just once. The sequences come from peripheral blood, collected on day 0 of AZD1222 vaccination. Receptors originate from an adult in good health.

This sequence joins TRBV5-4 and TRBJ2-3; D possibly uses TRBD1 or TRBD2 (6 bases each). The V end was cut by 1 base, the J end by 1 base, with 7 bases between. Germline V gene sequence: CDR1 SGHNT, CDR2 YYREEE (reference sequence). The CDR3 runs to 14 residues. The chain's CDR3 is CASSLRGGTDTQYF. CDR3 DNA sequence: TGTGCCAGCAGCTTGAGGGGGGGCACAGATACGCAGTATTTT. Full variable domain (outside the CDR3, taken from reference TRBV5-4 and TRBJ2-3): ETGVTQSPTHLIKTRGQQVTLRCSSQSGHNTVSWYQQALGQGPQFIFQYYREEENGRGNFPPRFSGLQFPNYSSELNVNALELDDSALYLCASSLRGGTDTQYFGPGTRLTVL.

This clone has only one observation. J is TRBJ2-3 and V is TRBV3-1 (or the pseudogene TRBV3-2); D possibly corresponds to TRBD2 (6 bases). The CDR3 is 22 amino acids. V gave up 3 bases and J gave up 2 bases, with 33 bases separating them. From germline, CDR1 is LGHDT and CDR2 YNNKEL (reference sequence). The CDR3 spells CASSHVSLRVPRDSSYTDTQYF. Here the CDR3 DNA reads TGTGCCAGCAGCCATGTAAGCCTCAGGGTTCCCCGGGACTCTTCCTACACAGATACGCAGTATTTT.

The chain recombines TRBV7-9 with TRBJ2-7; TRBD2 aligns across 7 bases. The CDR3 spans 15 residues. Germline assignment: CDR1 SEHNR and CDR2 FQNEAQ (reference sequence). After removal of 5 bases from V and 0 bases from J, the junction contained 7 bases not matched to a gene. The CDR3 region is CASSKARTSSYEQYF. The CDR3 DNA sequence: TGTGCCAGCAGCAAAGCTCGGACTAGCTCCTACGAGCAGTACTTC.

The chain carries TRBV18 and TRBJ2-2, with D possibly being TRBD1 or TRBD2 (5 bases each). Germline CDR1 is KGHSH and CDR2 is LQKENI. This CDR3 contains 13 residues. V was trimmed by 6 bases and J by 2 bases, leaving 7 bases between them. The CDR3 reads CASSGENTGELFF. The CDR3 DNA is TGTGCCAGCTCGGGGGAAAACACCGGGGAGCTGTTTTTT.

The chain combines TRBV19 with TRBJ1-5, with 8 bases fitting TRBD1. This CDR3 spans 16 amino acids. Germline-derived CDR1 and CDR2 are LNHDA and SQIVND (reference sequence). V trimming: 7 bases; J trimming: 2 bases; junction bases outside the gene matches: 10. The CDR3 nucleotides read TGTGCCAGTATTCAGGACAGGGTGATAGGCAATCAGCCCCAGCATTTT. Encoded protein: CASIQDRVIGNQPQHF.

This clone is a singleton in its sample. The V call is TRBV28, the J call TRBJ1-1, with unresolved D. This CDR3 spans 16 amino acids. The germline gives CDR1 MDHEN, CDR2 SYDVKM. The ends were cut back, 5 bases at V and 2 bases at J, with 18 bases in the middle. The DNA of the CDR3 is TGTGCCAGCAGTCCCATTCCAGCGGGCCTAAACACTGAAGCTTTCTTT. This translates into CASSPIPAGLNTEAFF.

The V gene is TRBV5-3, the J gene TRBJ1-5, with unresolved D. TRBV5-3 is an ORF; its function is uncertain. This CDR3 has 13 residues. V dropped 0 bases and J dropped 9 bases, with 10 bases sitting between them. The CDR3 is CARSLAAAVPQHF. CDR3 bases: TGTGCCAGAAGCTTGGCAGCCGCCGTGCCCCAGCATTTT.

The DNA of the CDR3 is TGTGCCAGCAGTGAAGGTACAGGGGAAAATGAAAAACTGTTTTTT. Protein product: CASSEGTGENEKLFF. V and J are TRBV6-4 and TRBJ1-4; 7 bases match TRBD1. Trimming cost V 3 bases and J 5 bases; bases outside gene matches: 6. Looked up from germline, CDR1 is MRHNA and CDR2 is SNTAGT. This CDR3 region has 15 residues.

This chain joins TRBV18 and TRBJ2-5; tentatively, D is TRBD1 (5 bases). CDR1 is KGHSH and CDR2 is LQKENI in the germline V gene. The CDR3 is made up of 14 amino acids. V was clipped by 0 bases and J by 6 bases, with 11 bases between them. In DNA form, the CDR3 reads TGTGCCAGCTCACCACCGTCAGGGCCTCAGACCCAGTACTTC. Its translation: CASSPPSGPQTQYF.

V usage is TRBV5-4 and J usage is TRBJ1-2; no definite D call. Germline V gives CDR1 SGHNT, CDR2 YYREEE (reference sequence). The CDR3 is made up of 14 amino acids. Trimming took 4 bases from V and 5 from J, leaving 15 bases between them. The CDR3 bases are TGTGCCAGCAGCCCCTCTCCCCGAATTTATGGCTACACCTTC. Its translation is CASSPSPRIYGYTF.